Following are 6 T cell receptor beta chains from one sample sequenced in a study of CD8 T cells in ankylosing spondylitis. TCRdb re-analysed the 5' RACE reads in MiXCR, keeping a single row per CDR3 protein. This sample has fewer than 250,000 distinct CDR3 sequences, with roughly a tenth found just once. The sample comprised blood, either unsorted or a sorted T cell fraction (not recorded which). The receptors shown here come from a male donor with ankylosing spondylitis or in good health (not recorded which).

To note about this clonotype: A read error is possible here, since a much larger clone lies one base away. The chain has TRBV5-6 and TRBJ2-2; a possible D gene is TRBD1 (5 bases). The CDR3 extends over 17 amino acids. V was shortened by 0 bases and J by 6 bases, with 18 bases between the two germline ends. The germline CDR1 and CDR2 sequences are SGHDT and YYEEEE. CDR3 residues: CASSLARATLVPGELFF. CDR3 sequence (DNA): TGTGCCAGCAGCTTGGCCAGGGCAACCTTGGTCCCCGGGGAGCTGTTTTTT.

V and J are TRBV4-2 and TRBJ1-1; 7 positions match TRBD1. CDR3 length: 18 amino acids. Unmatched junction bases numbered 12, after V lost 0 bases and J lost 2 bases. CDR1 is LGHNA and CDR2 is YNFKEQ in the germline V gene. The CDR3 here is CASSQEKGASNSNTEAFF. The CDR3 DNA reads TGTGCCAGCAGCCAAGAAAAGGGGGCATCTAACTCAAACACTGAAGCTTTCTTT.

Comment on this clonotype: One junction end does not reproduce the germline sequence, and a read error may be involved. This chain uses TRBV5-1 with TRBJ2-7; D perhaps matches TRBD2 (6 bases). CDR1 SGHRS and CDR2 YFSETQ come from the germline V gene. This CDR3 spans 13 amino acids. The CDR3 region has the DNA TGCGCCGGCAGATTGGAGGGGTTCTACGAGCAGTACTTC. Amino acids: CAGRLEGFYEQYF.

This clonotype was observed at least ten times. The gene calls are TRBV29-1 and TRBJ2-1; 11 nucleotides match TRBD2. The CDR3 spans 14 residues. Germline trimming cut 7 bases from V and 2 bases from J; bases unmatched to any gene: 4. Looked up from germline, CDR1 is SQVTM and CDR2 is ANQGSEA. The CDR3 sequence is CSEGLADTYNEQFF. The CDR3 DNA reads as TGCAGCGAGGGACTAGCGGATACCTACAATGAGCAGTTCTTC.

This clonotype has a handful of counts. The chain carries TRBV10-2 and TRBJ2-1; D possibly matches TRBD1 or TRBD2 (5 bases each). V was pared by 6 bases and J by 4 bases, with 22 bases between. The CDR3 contains 17 residues. In germline, CDR1 is WSHSY, CDR2 SAAADI. CDR3 region: CASSGTRRAGGYNEQFF. The CDR3 DNA is TGCGCCAGCAGCGGGACCCGGCGCGCGGGTGGGTACAATGAGCAGTTCTTC.

This clonotype was counted ten times or more. The chain employs TRBV5-1 and TRBJ1-4; D perhaps matches TRBD1 (6 bases). V lost 2 bases and J lost 2, with 10 bases in between. There are 15 residues in the CDR3. The germline CDR1 and CDR2 sequences are SGHRS and YFSETQ. The CDR3 DNA sequence: TGCGCCAGCAGCTTTACGGGGGCTACTAATGAAAAACTGTTTTTT. Translating it yields CASSFTGATNEKLFF. The whole variable domain, remainder taken from reference TRBV5-1 and TRBJ1-4, is KAGVTQTPRYLIKTRGQQVTLSCSPISGHRSVSWYQQTPGQGLQFLFEYFSETQRNKGNFPGRFSGRQFSNSRSEMNVSTLELGDSALYLCASSFTGATNEKLFFGSGTQLSVL.